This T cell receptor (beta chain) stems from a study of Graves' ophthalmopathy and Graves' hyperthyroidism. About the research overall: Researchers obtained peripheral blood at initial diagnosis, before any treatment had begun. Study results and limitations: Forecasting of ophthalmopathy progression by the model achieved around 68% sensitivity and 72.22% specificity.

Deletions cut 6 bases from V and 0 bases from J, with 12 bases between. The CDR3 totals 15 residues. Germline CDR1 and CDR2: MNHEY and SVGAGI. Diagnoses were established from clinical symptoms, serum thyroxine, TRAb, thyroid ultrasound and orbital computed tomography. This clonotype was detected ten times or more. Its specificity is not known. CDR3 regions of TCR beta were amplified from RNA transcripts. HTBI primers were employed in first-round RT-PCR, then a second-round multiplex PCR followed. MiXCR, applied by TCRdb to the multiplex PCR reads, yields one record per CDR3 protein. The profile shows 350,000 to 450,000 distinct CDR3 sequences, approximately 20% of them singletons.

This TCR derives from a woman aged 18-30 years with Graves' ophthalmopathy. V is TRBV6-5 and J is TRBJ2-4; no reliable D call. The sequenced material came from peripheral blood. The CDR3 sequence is CASSPGGVAKNIQYF. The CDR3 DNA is TGTGCCAGCAGCCCCGGCGGAGTAGCCAAAAACATTCAGTACTTC.